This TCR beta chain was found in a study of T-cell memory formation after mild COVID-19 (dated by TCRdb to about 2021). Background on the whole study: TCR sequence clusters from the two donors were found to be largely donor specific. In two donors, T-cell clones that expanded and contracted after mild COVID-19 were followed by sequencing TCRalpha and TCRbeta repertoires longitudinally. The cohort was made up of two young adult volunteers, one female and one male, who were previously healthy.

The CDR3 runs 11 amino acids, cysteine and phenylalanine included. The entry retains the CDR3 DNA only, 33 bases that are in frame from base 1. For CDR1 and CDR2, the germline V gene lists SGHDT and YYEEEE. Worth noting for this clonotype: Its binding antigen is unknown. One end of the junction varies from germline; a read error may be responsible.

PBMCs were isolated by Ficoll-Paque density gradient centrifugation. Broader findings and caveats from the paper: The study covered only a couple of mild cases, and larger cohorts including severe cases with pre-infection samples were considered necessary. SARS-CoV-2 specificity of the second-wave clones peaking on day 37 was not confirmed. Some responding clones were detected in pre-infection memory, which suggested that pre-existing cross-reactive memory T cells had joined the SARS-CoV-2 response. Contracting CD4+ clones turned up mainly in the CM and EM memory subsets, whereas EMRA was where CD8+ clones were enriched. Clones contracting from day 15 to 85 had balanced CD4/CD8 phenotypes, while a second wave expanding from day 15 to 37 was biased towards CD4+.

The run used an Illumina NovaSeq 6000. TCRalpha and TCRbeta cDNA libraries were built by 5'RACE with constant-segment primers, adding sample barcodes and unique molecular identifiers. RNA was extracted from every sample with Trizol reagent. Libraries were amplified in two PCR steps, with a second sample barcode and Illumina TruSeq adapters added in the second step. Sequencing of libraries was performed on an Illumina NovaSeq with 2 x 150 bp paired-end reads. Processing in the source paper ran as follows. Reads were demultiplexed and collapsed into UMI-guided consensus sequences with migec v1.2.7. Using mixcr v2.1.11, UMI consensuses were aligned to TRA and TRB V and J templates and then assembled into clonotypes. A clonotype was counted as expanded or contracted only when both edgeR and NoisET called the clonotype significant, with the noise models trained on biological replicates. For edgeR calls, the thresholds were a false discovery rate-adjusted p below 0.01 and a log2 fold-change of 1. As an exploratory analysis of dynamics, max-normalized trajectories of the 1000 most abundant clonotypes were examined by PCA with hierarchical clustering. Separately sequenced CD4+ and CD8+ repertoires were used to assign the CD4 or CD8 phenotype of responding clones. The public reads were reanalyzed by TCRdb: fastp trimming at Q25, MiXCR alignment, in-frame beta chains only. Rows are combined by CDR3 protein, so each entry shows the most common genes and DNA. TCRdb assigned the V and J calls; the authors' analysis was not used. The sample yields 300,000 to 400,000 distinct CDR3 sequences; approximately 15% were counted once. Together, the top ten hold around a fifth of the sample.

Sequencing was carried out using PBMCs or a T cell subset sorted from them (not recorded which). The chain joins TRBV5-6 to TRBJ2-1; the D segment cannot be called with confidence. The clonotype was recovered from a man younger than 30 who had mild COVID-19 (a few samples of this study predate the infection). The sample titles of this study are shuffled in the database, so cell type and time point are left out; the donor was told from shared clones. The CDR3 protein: CASSLLYERFF. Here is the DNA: TGTGCCAGCAGCTTGTTGTATGAGCGGTTCTTC.